This T cell receptor beta chain was sequenced in a study of OX40 agonist ivuxolimab in advanced cancers. V was trimmed by 2 bases and J by 11 bases, leaving 10 bases between them. Germline-derived CDR1 and CDR2 are SGHNT and YYREEE (reference sequence). The length of the CDR3 is 11 residues. Method: immunoSEQ multiplex PCR; TCRdb's copy keeps in-frame clones and lacks some. The table shows over 35,000 clones, with about 86% occurring only once. The clonotype comes from an adult with an advanced solid tumor such as melanoma, head and neck, liver or kidney cancer. This chain uses TRBV5-4 with TRBJ1-1; D call uncertain. Specimen: CD4+ or CD8+ T cells sorted from blood, collected in a trial of the OX40 agonist ivuxolimab. CDR3 nucleotides: TGTGCCAGCAGCTTCGGCCTTGAGGCTTTCTTT. Translation: CASSFGLEAFF.